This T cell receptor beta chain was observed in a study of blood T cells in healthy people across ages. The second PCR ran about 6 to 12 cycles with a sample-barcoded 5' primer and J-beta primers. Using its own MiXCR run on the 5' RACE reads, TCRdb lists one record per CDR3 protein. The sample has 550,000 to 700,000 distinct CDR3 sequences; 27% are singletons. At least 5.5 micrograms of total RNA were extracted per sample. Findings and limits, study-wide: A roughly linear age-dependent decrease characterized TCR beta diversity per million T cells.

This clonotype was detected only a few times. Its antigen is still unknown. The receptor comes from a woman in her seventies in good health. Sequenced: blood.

The CDR3 loop is CASSQRILGSGANVLTF. In nucleotides, the CDR3 is TGCGCCAGCAGCCAAAGGATCCTAGGGTCTGGGGCCAACGTCCTGACTTTC. The V call is TRBV4-3, the J call TRBJ2-6; D gene uncertain. The CDR3 has 17 amino acids. Germline V gene sequence: CDR1 LGHNA, CDR2 YSLEER. V was shortened by 2 bases and J by 1 base, with 12 bases between the two germline ends.